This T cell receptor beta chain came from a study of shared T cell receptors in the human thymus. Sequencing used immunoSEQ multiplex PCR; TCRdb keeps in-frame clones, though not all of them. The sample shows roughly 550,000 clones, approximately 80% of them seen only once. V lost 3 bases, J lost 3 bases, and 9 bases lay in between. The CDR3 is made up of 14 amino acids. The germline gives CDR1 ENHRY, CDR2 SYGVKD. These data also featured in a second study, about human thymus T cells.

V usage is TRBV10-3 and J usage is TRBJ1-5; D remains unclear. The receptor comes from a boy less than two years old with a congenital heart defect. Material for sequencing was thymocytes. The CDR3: CAISDRQDNQPQHF. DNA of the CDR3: TGTGCCATCAGTGATCGGCAGGACAATCAGCCCCAGCATTTT.